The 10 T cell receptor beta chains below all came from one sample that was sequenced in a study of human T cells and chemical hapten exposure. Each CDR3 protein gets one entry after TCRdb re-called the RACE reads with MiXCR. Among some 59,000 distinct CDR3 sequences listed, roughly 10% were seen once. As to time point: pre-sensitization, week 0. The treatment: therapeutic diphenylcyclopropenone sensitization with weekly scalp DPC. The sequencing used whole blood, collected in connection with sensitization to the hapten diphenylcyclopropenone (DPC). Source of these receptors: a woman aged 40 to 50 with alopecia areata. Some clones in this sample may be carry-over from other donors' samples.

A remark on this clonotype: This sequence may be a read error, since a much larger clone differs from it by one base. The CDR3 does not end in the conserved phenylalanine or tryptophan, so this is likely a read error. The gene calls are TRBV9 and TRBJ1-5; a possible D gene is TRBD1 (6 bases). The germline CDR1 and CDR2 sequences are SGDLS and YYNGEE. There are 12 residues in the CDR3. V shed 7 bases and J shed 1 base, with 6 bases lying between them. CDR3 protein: CASGQSNQPQHI. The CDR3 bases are TGTGCCAGCGGACAGAGCAATCAGCCCCAGCATATT.

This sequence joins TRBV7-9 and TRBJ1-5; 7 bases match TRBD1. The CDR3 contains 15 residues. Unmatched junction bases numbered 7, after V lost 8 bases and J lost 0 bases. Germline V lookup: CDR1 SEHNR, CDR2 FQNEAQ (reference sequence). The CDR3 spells CASAAGGYSNQPQHF. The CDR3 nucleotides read TGTGCCAGCGCGGCAGGGGGATATAGCAATCAGCCCCAGCATTTT. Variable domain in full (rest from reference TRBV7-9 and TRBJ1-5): DTGVSQNPRHKITKRGQNVTFRCDPISEHNRLYWYRQTLGQGPEFLTYFQNEAQLEKSRLLSDRFSAERPKGSFSTLEIQRTEQGDSAMYLCASAAGGYSNQPQHFGDGTRLSIL.

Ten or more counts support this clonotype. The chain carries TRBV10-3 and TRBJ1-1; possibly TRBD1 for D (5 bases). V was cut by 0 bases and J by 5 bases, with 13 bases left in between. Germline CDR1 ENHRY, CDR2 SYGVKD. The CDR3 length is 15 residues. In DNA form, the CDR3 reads TGTGCCATCAGTGAGTCGGCAGGGCAGGGTACTGAAGCTTTCTTT. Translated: CAISESAGQGTEAFF.

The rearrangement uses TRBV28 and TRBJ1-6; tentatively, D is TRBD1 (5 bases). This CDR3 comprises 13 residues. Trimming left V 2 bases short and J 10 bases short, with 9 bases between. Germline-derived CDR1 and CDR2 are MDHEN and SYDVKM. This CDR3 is CASSLSRDSPLHF. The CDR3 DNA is TGTGCCAGCAGTTTAAGCAGGGACTCACCCCTCCACTTT. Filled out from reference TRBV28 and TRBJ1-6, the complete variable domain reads DVKVTQSSRYLVKRTGEKVFLECVQDMDHENMFWYRQDPGLGLRLIYFSYDVKMKEKGDIPEGYSVSREKKERFSLILESASTNQTSMYLCASSLSRDSPLHFGNGTRLTVT.

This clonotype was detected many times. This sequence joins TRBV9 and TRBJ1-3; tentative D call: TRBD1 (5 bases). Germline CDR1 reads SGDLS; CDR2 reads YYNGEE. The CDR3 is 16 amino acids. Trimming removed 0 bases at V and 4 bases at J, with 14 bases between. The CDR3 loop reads CASSVVGSGRGNTIYF. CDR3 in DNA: TGTGCCAGCAGCGTAGTGGGTTCAGGGCGCGGAAACACCATATATTTT.

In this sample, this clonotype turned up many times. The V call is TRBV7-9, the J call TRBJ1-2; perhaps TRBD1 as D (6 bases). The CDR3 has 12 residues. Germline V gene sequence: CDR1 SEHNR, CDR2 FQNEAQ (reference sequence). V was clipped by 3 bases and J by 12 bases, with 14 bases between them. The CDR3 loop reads CASSFYRELDTF. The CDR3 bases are TGTGCCAGCAGCTTCTACAGGGAGTTGGACACCTTC.

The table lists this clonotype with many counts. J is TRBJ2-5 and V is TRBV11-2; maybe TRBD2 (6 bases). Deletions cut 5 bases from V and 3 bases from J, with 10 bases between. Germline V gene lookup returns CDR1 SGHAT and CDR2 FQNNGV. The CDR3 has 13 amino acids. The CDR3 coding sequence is TGTGCCAGCAGCCGCGGGAAAAAAGAGACCCAGTACTTC. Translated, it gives CASSRGKKETQYF.

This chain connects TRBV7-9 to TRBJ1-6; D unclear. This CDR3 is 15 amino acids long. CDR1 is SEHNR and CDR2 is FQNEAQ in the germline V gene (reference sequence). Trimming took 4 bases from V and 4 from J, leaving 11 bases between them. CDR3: CASSSTADYNSPLHF. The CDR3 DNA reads TGTGCCAGCAGCTCCACGGCTGATTATAATTCACCCCTCCACTTT.

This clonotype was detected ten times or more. The chain's CDR3 is CASSPRDRGSYNEQFF. CDR3 nucleotide sequence: TGTGCCAGTAGTCCTCGGGACAGAGGCTCCTACAATGAGCAGTTCTTC. The gene calls are TRBV19 and TRBJ2-1; TRBD1 matches at 7 bases. The J segment lost 0 bases and the V segment lost 5 bases, leaving 7 bases of the junction unmatched. CDR1 LNHDA and CDR2 SQIVND come from the germline V gene (reference sequence). CDR3 length: 16 amino acids.

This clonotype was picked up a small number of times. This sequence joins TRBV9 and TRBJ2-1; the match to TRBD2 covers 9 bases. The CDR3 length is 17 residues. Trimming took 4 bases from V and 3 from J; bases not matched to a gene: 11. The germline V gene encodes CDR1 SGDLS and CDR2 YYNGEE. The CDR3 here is CASSPFSAGGGYNEQFF. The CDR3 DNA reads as TGTGCCAGCAGCCCGTTCTCAGCGGGAGGTGGCTACAATGAGCAGTTCTTC.